This T cell receptor (beta chain) stems from a study of cytomegalovirus exposure and HLA in healthy donors. At the level of the study: Earlier, some 180 million T cells were analyzed, and fewer than 120 million unique TCR beta sequences were found among them. General study findings and limits: Reportedly, diagnosis of cytomegalovirus status by the classifier showed high specificity and sensitivity. When presence/absence was analysed, sequencing depth was taken to be roughly uniform across donors. A prior analysis recorded that most TCR beta V segments were productive about 87% or about 30% of the time.

Trimming shortened V by 6 bases and J by 4 bases, and 18 bases separated the two germline ends. The V gene's germline CDR1 is LNHDA and CDR2 SQIVND (reference sequence). The CDR3 is 15 residues long. Note on this clone: Antigen specificity is unknown.

This PCR relied on a set of 60 Vbeta primers and 13 Jbeta primers. Sequenced by immunoSEQ multiplex PCR; TCRdb stores in-frame clones only, minus some. The sample carries 170,000 or so clones, more than 60% recorded once. The sequence derives from a woman in her 30s in good health and CMV-seronegative. This chain connects TRBV19 to TRBJ1-1; unclear D gene. The specimen sequenced was PBMCs. The CDR3 bases are TGTGCCAGTAGCGTCGCGAGCCTGAGCGGCACTGAAGCTTTCTTT. It specifies CASSVASLSGTEAFF.